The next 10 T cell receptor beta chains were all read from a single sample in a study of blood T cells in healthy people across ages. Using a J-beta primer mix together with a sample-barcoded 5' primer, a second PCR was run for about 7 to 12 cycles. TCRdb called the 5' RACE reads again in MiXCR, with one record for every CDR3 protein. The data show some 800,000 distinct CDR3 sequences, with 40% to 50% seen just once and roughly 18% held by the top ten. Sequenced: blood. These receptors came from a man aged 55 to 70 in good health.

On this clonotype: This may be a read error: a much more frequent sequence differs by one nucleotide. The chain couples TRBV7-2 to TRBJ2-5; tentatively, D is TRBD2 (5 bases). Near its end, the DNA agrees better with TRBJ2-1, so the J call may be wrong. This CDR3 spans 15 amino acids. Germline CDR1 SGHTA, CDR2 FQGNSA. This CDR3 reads CASSSAGLYQETQFF. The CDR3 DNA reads TGTGCCAGCAGTAGTGCGGGCTTGTACCAAGAGACCCAGTTCTTC.

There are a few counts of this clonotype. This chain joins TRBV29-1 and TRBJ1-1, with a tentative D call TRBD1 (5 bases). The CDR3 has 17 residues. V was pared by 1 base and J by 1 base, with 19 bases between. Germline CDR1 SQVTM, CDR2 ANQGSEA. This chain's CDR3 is CSVEAPRDPSWNTEAFF. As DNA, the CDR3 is TGCAGCGTTGAAGCCCCACGGGACCCTTCTTGGAACACTGAAGCTTTCTTT.

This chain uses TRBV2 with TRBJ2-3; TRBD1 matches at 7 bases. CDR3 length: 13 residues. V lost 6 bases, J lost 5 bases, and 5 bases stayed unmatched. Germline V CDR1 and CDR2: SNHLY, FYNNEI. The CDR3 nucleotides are TGTGCCAGCAGGTGGGACAGTGAAGATACGCAGTATTTT. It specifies CASRWDSEDTQYF. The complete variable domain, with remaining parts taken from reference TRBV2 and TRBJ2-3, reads EPEVTQTPSHQVTQMGQEVILRCVPISNHLYFYWYRQILGQKVEFLVSFYNNEISEKSEIFDDQFSVERPDGSNFTLKIRSTKLEDSAMYFCASRWDSEDTQYFGPGTRLTVL.

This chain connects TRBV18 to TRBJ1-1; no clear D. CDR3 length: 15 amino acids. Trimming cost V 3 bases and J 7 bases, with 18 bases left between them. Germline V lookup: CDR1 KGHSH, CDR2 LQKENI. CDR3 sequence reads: CASSPGRDTKNEAFF. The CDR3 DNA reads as TGTGCCAGCTCACCCGGGAGGGATACTAAAAATGAAGCTTTCTTT.

The CDR3 DNA reads as TGTGCCAGCAGCTCCAGACTAGCGGGGGGACCGAACACCGGGGAGCTGTTTTTT. This translates into CASSSRLAGGPNTGELFF. This chain connects TRBV7-9 to TRBJ2-2, with TRBD2 matching 13 bases. Trimming removed 4 bases from V and 0 bases from J; junction bases left unmatched: 5. Germline V lookup: CDR1 SEHNR, CDR2 FQNEAQ (reference sequence). The CDR3 extends over 18 amino acids.

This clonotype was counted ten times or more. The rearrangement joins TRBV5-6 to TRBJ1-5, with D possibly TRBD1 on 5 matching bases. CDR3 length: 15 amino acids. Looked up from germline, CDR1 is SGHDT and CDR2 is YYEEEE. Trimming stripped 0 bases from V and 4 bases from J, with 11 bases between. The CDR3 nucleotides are TGTGCCAGCAGCTTGGCTTTCGCAGGGAATCAGCCCCAGCATTTT. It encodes CASSLAFAGNQPQHF.

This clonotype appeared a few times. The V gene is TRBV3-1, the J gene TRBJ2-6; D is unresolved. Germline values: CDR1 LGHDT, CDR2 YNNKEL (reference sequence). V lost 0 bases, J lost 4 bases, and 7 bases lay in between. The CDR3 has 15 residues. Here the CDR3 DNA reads TGTGCCAGCAGCCAAGATTTCTCCGGGGCCAACGTCCTGACTTTC. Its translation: CASSQDFSGANVLTF. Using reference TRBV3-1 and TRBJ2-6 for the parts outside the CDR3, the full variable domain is DTAVSQTPKYLVTQMGNDKSIKCEQNLGHDTMYWYKQDSKKFLKIMFSYNNKELIINETVPNRFSPKSPDKAHLNLHINSLELGDSAVYFCASSQDFSGANVLTFGAGSRLTVL.

The CDR3 loop reads CASSRGSGGSEQYF. CDR3 nucleotide sequence: TGTGCCAGCAGCCGCGGGTCTGGGGGCTCCGAGCAGTACTTC. The chain employs TRBV27 and TRBJ2-7; D may be TRBD1 (6 bases). The germline V gene encodes CDR1 MNHEY and CDR2 SMNVEV (reference sequence). The CDR3 contains 14 residues. Deletions cut 6 bases from V and 6 bases from J, with 18 bases between.

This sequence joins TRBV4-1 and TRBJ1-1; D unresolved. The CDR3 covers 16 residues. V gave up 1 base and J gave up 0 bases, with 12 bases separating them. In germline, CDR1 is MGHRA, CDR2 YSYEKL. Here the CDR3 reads CASSQGGRAMNTEAFF. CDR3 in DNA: TGCGCCAGCAGCCAAGGGGGAAGAGCAATGAACACTGAAGCTTTCTTT.

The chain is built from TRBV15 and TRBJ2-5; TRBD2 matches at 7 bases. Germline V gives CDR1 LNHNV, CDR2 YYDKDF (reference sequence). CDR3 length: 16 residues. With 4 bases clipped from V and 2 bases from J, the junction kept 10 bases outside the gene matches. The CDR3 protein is CATSTGTGGGQETQYF. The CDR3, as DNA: TGTGCCACCAGCACCGGGACTGGCGGGGGTCAAGAGACCCAGTACTTC.